The present T cell receptor beta chain was sequenced within a study of vaccination and CD4 T cells after COVID-19. Broader study findings: Convalescent patients had 304 of 307 vaccine-specific clones showing spike mono-reactivity.

Cultured CD4+ T-cell DNA underwent Oncomine TCR Beta short-read sequencing. TCRdb redid the calling of the PCR reads with MiXCR, one entry per CDR3 protein. Of about 15,000 distinct CDR3 sequences in the sample, about 77% were seen once. There are 16 residues in the CDR3. V shed 3 bases and J 5 bases; nucleotides not matched to a gene: 9. CDR1 MNHEY and CDR2 SMNVEV come from the germline V gene (reference sequence). As concerns this clonotype: Its antigen is currently unknown.

Specified treatment: approximately 10-day PBMC culture with coronavirus spike peptide pools or control peptides (ViraFEST assay). This clonotype was sampled from a human donor who received a COVID-19 vaccine. This chain joins TRBV27 and TRBJ2-5, with TRBD1 matching over 10 bases. The specimen was CD4+ T cells from blood, cultured in vitro, collected after SARS-CoV-2 vaccination. The CDR3 bases are TGTGCCAGCAGTTTGCGACGGACAGGGGGGTGGGAGACCCAGTACTTC. This codes for CASSLRRTGGWETQYF.